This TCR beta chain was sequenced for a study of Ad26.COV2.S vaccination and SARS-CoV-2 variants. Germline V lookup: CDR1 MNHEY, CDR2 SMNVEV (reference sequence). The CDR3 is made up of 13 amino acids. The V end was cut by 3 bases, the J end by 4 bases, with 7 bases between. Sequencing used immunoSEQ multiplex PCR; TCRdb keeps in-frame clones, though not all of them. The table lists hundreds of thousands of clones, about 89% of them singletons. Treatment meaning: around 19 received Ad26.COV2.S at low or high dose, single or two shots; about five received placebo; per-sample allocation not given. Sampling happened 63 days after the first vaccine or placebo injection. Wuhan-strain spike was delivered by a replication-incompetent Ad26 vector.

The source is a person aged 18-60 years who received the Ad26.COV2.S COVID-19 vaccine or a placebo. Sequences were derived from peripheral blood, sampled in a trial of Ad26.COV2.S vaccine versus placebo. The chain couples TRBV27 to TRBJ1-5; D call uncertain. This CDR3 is CASSFYGNQPQHF. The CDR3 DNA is TGTGCCAGCAGTTTTTATGGGAATCAGCCCCAGCATTTT.